One sample yielded the 27 T cell receptor beta chains listed below, sequenced in a study of blood T cell repertoires in COVID-19. Repertoires were generated with immunoSEQ multiplex PCR, while TCRdb's copy carries only in-frame clones and drops some. The sample consists of approximately 220,000 clones, around nine tenths of them appearing once. Sample: PBMCs or T cells enriched from blood (not recorded which). These receptors were obtained from a woman in her twenties or thirties with acute COVID-19.

The rearrangement uses TRBV6-5 and TRBJ1-2, with 8 bases fitting TRBD1. The length of the CDR3 is 14 residues. Germline lookup yields CDR1 MNHEY and CDR2 SVGAGI. J gave up 7 bases and V 6 bases, and 10 bases lay outside the gene matches. The CDR3 is CASSPTGGFGGYTF. For the CDR3, the DNA is TGTGCCAGCAGCCCCACAGGGGGATTTGGTGGCTACACCTTC.

The chain employs TRBV7-2 and TRBJ1-2; 11 nucleotides agree with TRBD1. CDR3 length: 17 amino acids. Germline CDR1 and CDR2: SGHTA and FQGNSA. Trimming took 5 bases from V and 4 from J; bases not matched to a gene: 12. CDR3 region: CASSEQVGQGAFYGYTF. CDR3 sequence (DNA): TGTGCCAGCAGCGAACAAGTTGGACAGGGGGCCTTCTATGGCTACACCTTC.

For the CDR3, the DNA is TGTGCCAGCAGCGTAGTTCTGGCAGACACTGAAGCTTTCTTT. Protein sequence: CASSVVLADTEAFF. The V gene is TRBV9, the J gene TRBJ1-1; D gene uncertain. This CDR3 is 14 amino acids long. From germline, CDR1 is SGDLS and CDR2 YYNGEE. V was clipped by 0 bases and J by 3 bases, with 9 bases between them.

The chain joins TRBV5-1 to TRBJ1-1; 7 bases match TRBD1. Germline V gives CDR1 SGHRS, CDR2 YFSETQ. CDR3 length: 15 residues. The junction had 7 bases not matched to a gene; V was cut back by 3 bases and J by 2 bases. CDR3 coding DNA: TGCGCCAGCAGCTCCGGTGACAGGGTTAACACTGAAGCTTTCTTT. Translation: CASSSGDRVNTEAFF. The full variable domain, in which reference TRBV5-1 and TRBJ1-1 provide the parts outside the CDR3, is KAGVTQTPRYLIKTRGQQVTLSCSPISGHRSVSWYQQTPGQGLQFLFEYFSETQRNKGNFPGRFSGRQFSNSRSEMNVSTLELGDSALYLCASSSGDRVNTEAFFGQGTRLTVV.

This rearrangement joins TRBV4-1 to TRBJ2-7; 8 positions agree with TRBD2. The germline CDR1 and CDR2 sequences are MGHRA and YSYEKL. CDR3 length: 14 amino acids. Trimming at V came to 3 bases and at J to 3 bases, leaving 4 bases not matched to a gene. The CDR3 region is CASSHIGTSYEQYF. The CDR3 DNA reads TGCGCCAGCAGCCACATAGGGACTAGCTACGAGCAGTACTTC.

In its sample, this clone was seen once. The chain couples TRBV19 to TRBJ1-2; D may be TRBD1 (5 bases). The CDR3 spans 13 residues. V was pared by 5 bases and J by 8 bases, with 15 bases between. Germline values: CDR1 LNHDA, CDR2 SQIVND (reference sequence). CDR3: CASSLQGGGGYTF. The CDR3 DNA sequence: TGTGCCAGTAGTCTGCAGGGAGGTGGGGGCTACACCTTC.

V usage is TRBV15 and J usage is TRBJ2-6, with TRBD1 matching 7 bases. Trimming removed 1 base from V and 0 bases from J; junction bases left unmatched: 15. The CDR3 has 21 amino acids. The germline CDR1 and CDR2 sequences are LNHNV and YYDKDF (reference sequence). The CDR3 protein is CATSRAHSPGQTFSGANVLTF. In DNA form, the CDR3 reads TGTGCCACCAGCAGAGCCCATTCTCCGGGACAGACGTTCTCTGGGGCCAACGTCCTGACTTTC.

The rearrangement uses TRBV6-2 or TRBV6-3 and TRBJ1-2, with D perhaps matching TRBD1 (6 bases). Germline V gene sequence: CDR1 MNHEY, CDR2 SVGEGT. The length of the CDR3 is 17 residues. V gave up 0 bases and J gave up 4 bases, with 18 bases separating them. The DNA of the CDR3 is TGTGCCAGCAGTTACTCGAGGGCAGGGGATAAGAGCTATGGCTACACCTTC. Protein sequence: CASSYSRAGDKSYGYTF.

The gene calls are TRBV2 and TRBJ1-6; a possible D gene is TRBD1 (6 bases). The CDR3 consists of 15 residues. Trimming pared 3 bases from V and 10 bases from J, leaving 16 bases between. Germline CDR1 reads SNHLY; CDR2 reads FYNNEI. The CDR3 DNA sequence: TGTGCCAGCAGTGACGGGCAGGGGATCTCCTCACCCCTCCACTTT. As protein: CASSDGQGISSPLHF.

The J gene is TRBJ2-7, the V gene TRBV2; 7 bases match TRBD1. There are 15 residues in the CDR3. Germline lookup yields CDR1 SNHLY and CDR2 FYNNEI. The V and J ends lost 6 bases and 0 bases, in that order; junction bases with no gene match: 8. The DNA of the CDR3 is TGTGCCAGCAGCTTGACAGGGTTGAGCTCCTACGAGCAGTACTTC. Translation: CASSLTGLSSYEQYF.

The chain combines TRBV7-2 with TRBJ2-1; 9 bases are a match to TRBD2. Germline V gene lookup returns CDR1 SGHTA and CDR2 FQGNSA. The V gene end was trimmed by 5 bases and the J gene end by 7 bases; junction bases not matched to a gene: 12. The CDR3 is 16 residues long. As DNA, the CDR3 is TGTGCCAGCAGCCCCCGGACTGCGCGGGGGGGGAATGAGCAGTTCTTC. This encodes CASSPRTARGGNEQFF.

The gene calls are TRBV6-5 and TRBJ1-5; no definite D call. CDR3 length: 14 amino acids. Per germline, CDR1 MNHEY and CDR2 SVGAGI. The V end lost 2 bases, the J end lost 0 bases, and 5 bases lay between the germline ends. The CDR3 sequence is CASSYQNSNQPQHF. As DNA, the CDR3 is TGTGCCAGCAGTTACCAAAATAGCAATCAGCCCCAGCATTTT.

This clone was seen only once. This chain uses TRBV5-6 with TRBJ2-7; a possible D gene is TRBD1 (6 bases). Germline CDR1 is SGHDT and CDR2 is YYEEEE. The length of the CDR3 is 16 residues. V was clipped by 0 bases and J by 0 bases, with 13 bases between them. The CDR3 is CASSLVGGGFSYEQYF. In DNA form, the CDR3 reads TGTGCCAGCAGCTTGGTAGGGGGTGGCTTCTCCTACGAGCAGTACTTC.

V usage is TRBV3-1 (or the pseudogene TRBV3-2) and J usage is TRBJ1-2; weak D call: TRBD1 (6 bases). Trimming took 7 bases from V and 4 from J, leaving 16 bases between them. The CDR3 is 14 residues long. From germline, CDR1 is LGHDT and CDR2 YNNKEL (reference sequence). The CDR3 loop is CASTPAGEFYGYTF. The CDR3 nucleotides read TGTGCCAGCACCCCGGCAGGGGAGTTCTATGGCTACACCTTC.

This chain joins TRBV2 and TRBJ2-3; 9 nucleotides line up with TRBD2. The CDR3 is made up of 17 amino acids. V was pared by 7 bases and J by 1 base, with 12 bases of the junction left unmatched. CDR1 and CDR2 (germline): SNHLY, FYNNEI. As DNA, the CDR3 is TGTGCCAGCACCCAATTAGCGGGACTAGCCCGCACAGATACGCAGTATTTT. Its protein product is CASTQLAGLARTDTQYF.

J is TRBJ2-7 and V is TRBV7-6; weak D call: TRBD2 (5 bases). The CDR3 loop spans 15 amino acids. V was pared by 5 bases and J by 2 bases, with 16 bases between. The germline V gene has CDR1 SGHVS and CDR2 FNYEAQ. The DNA of the CDR3 is TGTGCCAGCAGCCTCCACGGGGTGTCTCCCTACGAGCAGTACTTC. This encodes CASSLHGVSPYEQYF.

This clone was detected only once. The rearrangement uses TRBV19 and TRBJ2-5; TRBD2 matches 14 bases. The CDR3 is made up of 19 amino acids. The germline V gene encodes CDR1 LNHDA and CDR2 SQIVND (reference sequence). V shed 0 bases, J shed 5 bases, and the junction held 11 bases outside the gene matches. CDR3 DNA sequence: TGTGCCAGTAGTATAGACCGAATCGGGACTAGCGGGGGAGGGGAGACCCAGTACTTC. Translating it yields CASSIDRIGTSGGGETQYF.

The chain joins TRBV10-3 to TRBJ2-1, with D tentatively TRBD1 (6 bases). CDR3 length: 14 amino acids. CDR1 ENHRY and CDR2 SYGVKD come from the germline V gene. Trimming took off 4 bases at V and 8 bases at J, with 15 bases between the two ends. CDR3 nucleotide sequence: TGTGCCATCAGTGGACAGGAGAATTACGATGAGCAGTTCTTC. Translation: CAISGQENYDEQFF.

The chain employs TRBV6-5 and TRBJ2-5; possible D gene TRBD2, 7 bases. Germline V gene sequence: CDR1 MNHEY, CDR2 SVGAGI. Trimming stripped 8 bases from V and 4 bases from J, with 14 bases between. The CDR3 loop spans 13 amino acids. The CDR3 reads CASEGGAGETQYF. The CDR3, as DNA: TGTGCCAGCGAGGGGGGGGCCGGAGAGACCCAGTACTTC.

The rearrangement links TRBV25-1 to TRBJ2-5; tentatively, D is TRBD2 (7 bases). Trimming removed 4 bases from V and 7 bases from J, with 19 bases in between. Germline V gene lookup returns CDR1 MGHDK and CDR2 SYGVNS. The CDR3 consists of 15 residues. The CDR3 bases are TGTGCCAGCAGTGTGGGGGGGCCGTCCTATTGGACCCAGTACTTC. Encoded protein: CASSVGGPSYWTQYF.

J is TRBJ1-1 and V is TRBV7-2; D ambiguous. V was trimmed by 4 bases and J by 7 bases, leaving 16 bases between them. Germline V gives CDR1 SGHTA, CDR2 FQGNSA. This CDR3 is built from 14 residues. The CDR3 spells CASSYSGGWGEAFF. CDR3 bases: TGTGCCAGCAGCTATTCGGGAGGGTGGGGTGAAGCTTTCTTT.

This chain uses TRBV6-5 with TRBJ1-4; D is possibly TRBD1 (6 bases). The ends were cut back, 7 bases at V and 7 bases at J, with 19 bases in the middle. Germline CDR1 MNHEY, CDR2 SVGAGI. The CDR3 is 15 residues long. The CDR3 nucleotides are TGTGCCAGCACCGGTGCCAGGGGCTTCGGTGAAAAACTGTTTTTT. It yields the protein CASTGARGFGEKLFF.

This chain uses TRBV27 with TRBJ1-2; maybe TRBD1 (5 bases). Germline loops: CDR1 MNHEY, CDR2 SMNVEV (reference sequence). V lost 3 bases, J lost 8 bases, and 13 bases lay in between. The CDR3 has 13 amino acids. DNA of the CDR3: TGTGCCAGCAGTTTCAACGTCGGGGGAGGCTACACCTTC. Encoded protein: CASSFNVGGGYTF.

This clone appeared once. The rearrangement links TRBV7-9 to TRBJ2-1; D is possibly TRBD2 (5 bases). Germline lookup yields CDR1 SEHNR and CDR2 FQNEAQ (reference sequence). V dropped 4 bases and J dropped 8 bases, with 9 bases sitting between them. The CDR3 length is 12 residues. CDR3 nucleotides: TGTGCCAGCAGCTCTTCCGGGGATGAGCAGTTCTTC. Translated, it gives CASSSSGDEQFF.

This chain uses TRBV27 with TRBJ1-1; no firm D call. Germline CDR1 is MNHEY and CDR2 is SMNVEV (reference sequence). The CDR3 extends over 15 amino acids. V was clipped by 3 bases and J by 5 bases, with 16 bases between them. The CDR3 DNA follows: TGTGCCAGCAGTTTTATTAAGGGATGGAGGACTGAAGCTTTCTTT. Residues: CASSFIKGWRTEAFF.

This clone was detected once. The rearrangement links TRBV18 to TRBJ1-2; a possible D gene is TRBD1 (6 bases). Between the trimmed V and J ends, which lost 3 bases and 8 bases, there was a span of 13 bases. This CDR3 spans 13 amino acids. CDR1 is KGHSH, CDR2 LQKENI, per germline. The CDR3 loop reads CASSPLGARGYTF. Here the CDR3 DNA reads TGTGCCAGCTCACCCCTGGGGGCGCGAGGCTACACCTTC. Filled out from reference TRBV18 and TRBJ1-2, the complete variable domain reads NAGVMQNPRHLVRRRGQEARLRCSPMKGHSHVYWYRQLPEEGLKFMVYLQKENIIDESGMPKERFSAEFPKEGPSILRIQQVVRGDSAAYFCASSPLGARGYTFGSGTRLTVV.

The chain has TRBV7-2 and TRBJ1-4, with D perhaps TRBD1 (5 bases). The germline CDR1 and CDR2 sequences are SGHTA and FQGNSA. This CDR3 spans 13 amino acids. V was cut by 1 base and J by 10 bases, with 10 bases left in between. The CDR3 nucleotides are TGTGCCAGCAGCTTAGGGCAGGGTAGAAAACTGTTTTTT. As protein: CASSLGQGRKLFF. The variable domain in full, with the rest retrieved from reference TRBV7-2 and TRBJ1-4, is GAGVSQSPSNKVTEKGKDVELRCDPISGHTALYWYRQSLGQGLEFLIYFQGNSAPDKSGLPSDRFSAERTGGSVSTLTIQRTQQEDSAVYLCASSLGQGRKLFFGSGTQLSVL.